This T cell receptor (beta chain) stems from a study of shared clonotypes between healthy human individuals. Per the authors' pipeline: ImmunoSEQ only sent back junction sequences with no quality scores, so filtering was done differently. Some clones are missing from TCRdb's copy, which holds only in-frame ones; the method was immunoSEQ multiplex PCR. The V and J calls and the clone size are those of that table, but D and trimming were determined from the DNA. Seen here are 2 million to 2.5 million clones, approximately 96% observed once, and the top ten hold more than 0.1%. This CDR3 contains 15 residues. V shed 3 bases and J shed 0 bases, with 9 bases lying between them. CDR1 LNHDA and CDR2 SQIVND come from the germline V gene (reference sequence). A split of CD4+ cells into CD45RA+ naive and CD45RA-negative memory subsets was performed. Overall study findings and caveats: Compared with clonotypes that all four donors shared, non-shared clonotypes had lower generation probabilities. Relative to memory subsets, naive subsets generally showed larger estimated richness.

Remarks on this clone: Antigen: not known.

V usage is TRBV19 and J usage is TRBJ1-3, with unresolved D. Sequencing was performed on naive CD4+ T cells sorted from blood. The subset denotes: CD45RA+ positively selected. This clonotype was sampled from a man in his late teens or twenties in good health. CDR3 residues: CASSIDAASGNTIYF. DNA for the CDR3: TGTGCCAGTAGTATCGACGCCGCCTCTGGAAACACCATATATTTT.